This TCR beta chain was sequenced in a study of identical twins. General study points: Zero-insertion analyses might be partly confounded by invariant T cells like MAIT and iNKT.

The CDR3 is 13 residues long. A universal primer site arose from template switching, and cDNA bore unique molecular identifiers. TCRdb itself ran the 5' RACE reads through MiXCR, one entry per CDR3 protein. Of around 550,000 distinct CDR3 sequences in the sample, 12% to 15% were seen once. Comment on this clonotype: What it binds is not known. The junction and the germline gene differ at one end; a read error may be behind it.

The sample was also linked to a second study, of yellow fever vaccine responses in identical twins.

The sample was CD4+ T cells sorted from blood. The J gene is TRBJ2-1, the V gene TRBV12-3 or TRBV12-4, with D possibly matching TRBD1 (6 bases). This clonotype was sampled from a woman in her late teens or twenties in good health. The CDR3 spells CASSLLAGVEQFF. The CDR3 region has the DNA TGTGCCAGCAGTTTACTGGCAGGGGTTGAGCAGTTTTTC.